This T cell receptor beta chain emerged from a study of neoadjuvant anti-PD-1 for oral cavity cancer. The method was immunoSEQ multiplex PCR; TCRdb's version includes in-frame clones alone and lacks a portion of them. The top ten clones hold roughly 40% of a sample with nearly 15,000 clones, 40% of them seen once. The CDR3 has 16 residues. Germline V gene sequence: CDR1 LGHNA, CDR2 YSLEER. Unmatched junction bases numbered 9, after V lost 0 bases and J lost 8 bases. Time point defined: after neoadjuvant nivolumab, at surgical resection. The source material was tumor tissue, sampled after nivolumab (anti-PD-1) treatment. The sequence derives from a person between 40 and 80 years old with oral cavity squamous cell carcinoma. The V gene is TRBV4-3, the J gene TRBJ2-1, with 8 nucleotides matching TRBD2. The CDR3 sequence: CASSQESGDGRDEQFF. The CDR3 nucleotides read TGCGCCAGCAGCCAAGAGTCGGGGGACGGGAGGGATGAGCAGTTCTTC.